The clone carrying this T cell receptor (beta chain) was counted ten times or more. This entry comes from a study of T cells in Graves' hyperthyroidism and ophthalmopathy. The germline V gene has CDR1 GTSNPN and CDR2 SVGIG (reference sequence). The J segment lost 10 bases and the V segment lost 5 bases, leaving 15 bases of the junction unmatched. This CDR3 region has 14 residues. Amplification of TCR beta CDR3 regions used RNA as the template. First-round RT-PCR of the TCR CDR3 relied on the HTBI primer set. TCRdb called the multiplex PCR reads again in MiXCR, with one record for every CDR3 protein. The table has about 420,000 distinct CDR3 sequences, roughly 13% seen once.

This TCR was sampled from a woman under 30 with Graves' hyperthyroidism. Sequencing input: blood. The rearrangement joins TRBV30 to TRBJ1-1; 8 bases align to TRBD1. CDR3 nucleotides: TGTGCCTGGTCAAACCCTGGACAGGGTAAAGGAGCTTTCTTT. It translates to CAWSNPGQGKGAFF.